This T cell receptor beta chain was sequenced during a study of T-cell reconstitution after alpha-beta-depleted transplantation in children. This CDR3 has 16 amino acids. Germline V CDR1 and CDR2: SGHTS, YDEGEE. This clonotype has more than one count but fewer than ten. The junction does not match germline at one end; this may be a read error. As it was prepared, the TCRbeta library received unique molecular identifiers. Each CDR3 protein is one row after TCRdb ran MiXCR on the PCR reads. This table holds roughly 150,000 distinct CDR3 sequences, approximately 12% found once. The sequencing here drew on PBMCs, taken before TCRalphabeta/CD19-depleted stem cell transplant. The clonotype originates from a boy between 2 and 15 years old with acute myeloid leukemia, due to receive a stem cell transplant. The chain uses TRBV5-8 and TRBJ2-5, with D possibly matching TRBD2 (5 bases). The CDR3 sequence: CAISPGLMSNQETQYF. The DNA of the CDR3 is TGTGCCATCAGCCCCGGACTGATGTCCAACCAAGAGACCCAGTACTTC.